This TCR beta chain was captured by sequencing in a study of cytomegalovirus exposure and HLA in healthy donors. Overall study results and limits: Per a later analysis, about 17,000 TCR beta sequences showed association with HLA alleles at 0.05 false discovery rate. A highly shared variant cluster was judged a likely technical artifact.

The PCR made use of 60 Vbeta and 13 Jbeta primers. Sequencing used immunoSEQ multiplex PCR; TCRdb keeps in-frame clones, though not all of them. The table has roughly 200,000 clones, around 73% seen once. Germline trimming cut 4 bases from V and 4 bases from J; bases unmatched to any gene: 3. The V gene's germline CDR1 is MNHNS and CDR2 SASEGT. The CDR3 spans 13 residues. This clone has a handful of counts. Its specificity is unknown. Input material: PBMCs. The clonotype originates from a man aged 60 to 75 in good health and CMV-seronegative. This chain uses TRBV6-1 with TRBJ1-1, with 7 bases that match TRBD1. The CDR3, as DNA: TGTGCCAGCAGTGCGGCAGGGGGCACTGAAGCTTTCTTT. Translating it yields CASSAAGGTEAFF.